Each of the 15 T cell receptor beta chains below was sequenced from the same sample in a study of blood T cell repertoires in COVID-19. TCRdb's copy holds only in-frame clones and misses some; the assay was immunoSEQ multiplex PCR. The sample yields 250,000 or so clones, 89% seen once. Sequenced: peripheral blood. The source is a woman aged 40 to 50 who had recovered from COVID-19.

The chain carries TRBV5-4 and TRBJ2-7, with 8 bases that match TRBD2. The trim removed 3 bases at V and 2 bases at J, leaving 4 bases unmatched. The CDR3 sequence is 14 residues long. The germline V gene has CDR1 SGHNT and CDR2 YYREEE (reference sequence). The CDR3 region is CASSSSLAAYEQYF. DNA of the CDR3: TGTGCCAGCAGCTCCTCACTAGCGGCCTACGAGCAGTACTTC. Full variable domain (remainder filled in from reference TRBV5-4 and TRBJ2-7): ETGVTQSPTHLIKTRGQQVTLRCSSQSGHNTVSWYQQALGQGPQFIFQYYREEENGRGNFPPRFSGLQFPNYSSELNVNALELDDSALYLCASSSSLAAYEQYFGPGTRLTVT.

The chain carries TRBV7-9 and TRBJ2-1, with a tentative D call TRBD1 (5 bases). Germline CDR1 SEHNR, CDR2 FQNEAQ (reference sequence). The length of the CDR3 is 15 residues. The V end was cut by 4 bases, the J end by 4 bases, with 14 bases between. This CDR3 is CASSSTGESYNEQFF. CDR3 DNA sequence: TGTGCCAGCAGCTCAACAGGCGAGTCTTACAATGAGCAGTTCTTC. Looking up the rest from reference TRBV7-9 and TRBJ2-1 gives the full variable domain: DTGVSQNPRHKITKRGQNVTFRCDPISEHNRLYWYRQTLGQGPEFLTYFQNEAQLEKSRLLSDRFSAERPKGSFSTLEIQRTEQGDSAMYLCASSSTGESYNEQFFGPGTRLTVL.

V gene TRBV7-9 combines with J gene TRBJ2-1; 9 bases agree with TRBD2. V was pared by 1 base and J by 5 bases, with 3 bases of the junction left unmatched. The CDR3 extends over 15 amino acids. Looked up from germline, CDR1 is SEHNR and CDR2 is FQNEAQ (reference sequence). CDR3 protein: CASSLVPSGDNEQFF. In DNA form, the CDR3 reads TGTGCCAGCAGCTTAGTTCCTAGCGGGGACAATGAGCAGTTCTTC. The full variable domain, rest sourced from reference TRBV7-9 and TRBJ2-1, is DTGVSQNPRHKITKRGQNVTFRCDPISEHNRLYWYRQTLGQGPEFLTYFQNEAQLEKSRLLSDRFSAERPKGSFSTLEIQRTEQGDSAMYLCASSLVPSGDNEQFFGPGTRLTVL.

The chain couples TRBV9 to TRBJ2-3; D might be TRBD2 (6 bases). The CDR3 totals 13 residues. Germline values: CDR1 SGDLS, CDR2 YYNGEE. The germline V and J ends were trimmed by 4 bases and 6 bases, with 12 bases remaining between them. The CDR3 region has the DNA TGTGCCAGCAGCCGACCGGGGGAGGATACGCAGTATTTT. Translation: CASSRPGEDTQYF. The whole variable domain, filled in from reference TRBV9 and TRBJ2-3, reads DSGVTQTPKHLITATGQRVTLRCSPRSGDLSVYWYQQSLDQGLQFLIQYYNGEERAKGNILERFSAQQFPDLHSELNLSSLELGDSALYFCASSRPGEDTQYFGPGTRLTVL.

This chain connects TRBV27 to TRBJ1-4; D is uncertain. The germline V gene has CDR1 MNHEY and CDR2 SMNVEV (reference sequence). Trimming shortened V by 4 bases and J by 5 bases, and 14 bases separated the two germline ends. The CDR3 sequence is 15 residues long. The CDR3 bases are TGTGCCAGCAGTTCTACCCGCTGGGAGAATGAAAAACTGTTTTTT. As protein: CASSSTRWENEKLFF.

As DNA, the CDR3 is TGTGCCAGCAGTCAGACAGGGATGAACACTGAAGCTTTCTTT. It is translated as CASSQTGMNTEAFF. This sequence joins TRBV7-9 and TRBJ1-1; 7 bases are a match to TRBD1. From germline, CDR1 is SEHNR and CDR2 FQNEAQ (reference sequence). The CDR3 sequence is 14 residues long. Trimming removed 6 bases from V and 0 bases from J; junction bases left unmatched: 4.

This chain uses TRBV24-1 with TRBJ1-3, with a weak D call TRBD1 (6 bases). This CDR3 comprises 16 residues. Trimming stripped 7 bases from V and 3 bases from J, with 18 bases between. Germline CDR1 is KGHDR and CDR2 is SFDVKD. The CDR3 bases are TGTGCCACCAGCTTCGTCAGGGGAAGGTTTGGAAACACCATATATTTT. Translating it yields CATSFVRGRFGNTIYF.

The J gene is TRBJ2-7, the V gene TRBV6-5; the D gene is possibly TRBD1 (6 bases). Germline V gene data show CDR1 as MNHEY and CDR2 as SVGAGI. The CDR3 is 15 amino acids. V lost 6 bases, J lost 3 bases, and 18 bases lay in between. The CDR3: CASSALPGTNYEQYV. In DNA, the CDR3 is TGTGCCAGCAGCGCCCTTCCCGGGACAAACTACGAGCAGTACGTC.

The chain uses TRBV19 and TRBJ2-7; TRBD1 aligns across 9 bases. The CDR3 is 14 residues long. V gave up 6 bases and J gave up 5 bases; unmatched junction bases: 8. The germline CDR1 and CDR2 sequences are LNHDA and SQIVND (reference sequence). The CDR3, as DNA: TGTGCCAGTAGGTCCTGGGACAGGGTCAACGAGCAGTACTTC. Translated, it gives CASRSWDRVNEQYF.

The chain employs TRBV19 and TRBJ2-3; no firm D call. V dropped 2 bases and J dropped 0 bases, with 12 bases sitting between them. Germline assignment: CDR1 LNHDA and CDR2 SQIVND (reference sequence). The CDR3 is 16 residues long. The CDR3 DNA reads TGTGCCAGTAGTATACAGCGCCAGACTAGCACAGATACGCAGTATTTT. Protein product: CASSIQRQTSTDTQYF.

The chain carries TRBV10-3 and TRBJ2-7, with a tentative D call TRBD2 (5 bases). V was cut by 4 bases and J by 4 bases, with 11 bases left in between. The CDR3 has 13 amino acids. Germline V gene data show CDR1 as ENHRY and CDR2 as SYGVKD. For the CDR3, the DNA is TGTGCCATCAGTGCGGACTCCAGGTACGAGCAGTACTTC. Its protein is CAISADSRYEQYF.

The chain links TRBV30 to TRBJ1-3, with 7 positions matching TRBD1. The V gene end was trimmed by 2 bases and the J gene end by 4 bases; junction bases not matched to a gene: 5. Germline-derived CDR1 and CDR2 are GTSNPN and SVGIG (reference sequence). The CDR3 runs to 14 residues. The CDR3 loop is CAWSPTGLGNTIYF. In DNA, the CDR3 is TGTGCCTGGAGTCCGACAGGGTTAGGAAACACCATATATTTT.

The J gene is TRBJ2-2, the V gene TRBV5-6; 13 bases fit TRBD2. The CDR3 has 16 residues. CDR1 and CDR2 (germline): SGHDT, YYEEEE. With V trimmed by 4 bases and J by 4 bases, 4 bases remained unmatched. The CDR3 DNA reads as TGTGCCAGCAGCCCTACTAGCGGGGGGGCCACCGGGGAGCTGTTTTTT. Protein product: CASSPTSGGATGELFF.

V gene TRBV11-2 combines with J gene TRBJ2-7; possibly TRBD2 for D (5 bases). The germline V gene has CDR1 SGHAT and CDR2 FQNNGV. Trimming cost V 4 bases and J 2 bases, with 12 bases left between them. The CDR3 length is 14 residues. CDR3: CASSSVRETYEQYV. The CDR3, as DNA: TGTGCCAGCAGCTCGGTACGGGAAACCTACGAGCAGTACGTC.

The chain recombines TRBV4-1 with TRBJ2-3; the match to TRBD1 covers 7 bases. The V and J ends lost 3 bases and 3 bases, in that order; junction bases with no gene match: 6. Germline V gene data show CDR1 as MGHRA and CDR2 as YSYEKL. The CDR3 covers 15 residues. The CDR3 DNA sequence: TGCGCCAGCAGCCATGACAGGGACGGGACAGATACGCAGTATTTT. It is translated as CASSHDRDGTDTQYF.